This T cell receptor (beta chain) was obtained from a study of cytomegalovirus exposure and HLA in healthy donors. With 60 Vbeta and 13 Jbeta primers, the PCR was carried out. Clones were sequenced by immunoSEQ multiplex PCR, and TCRdb holds only the in-frame ones, with some missing. The sample yields 200,000 or so clones, under 70% seen once. J gave up 4 bases and V 0 bases, and 13 bases lay outside the gene matches. The germline CDR1 and CDR2 sequences are SGHRS and YFSETQ. The length of the CDR3 is 18 residues. The chain couples TRBV5-1 to TRBJ1-5; 7 bases map to TRBD1. The sequenced sample was PBMCs. The sequence came from a man aged 40-50 years in good health and CMV-seropositive. The CDR3 here is CASSLEVPGQSKNQPQHF. The CDR3 DNA reads TGCGCCAGCAGCTTGGAAGTCCCGGGACAGTCAAAAAATCAGCCCCAGCATTTT.